These 15 T cell receptor beta chains were sequenced from one sample in a study of CD8+ T cells in alopecia areata. RNA was isolated and reverse transcribed to cDNA, the sequencing template. Measured with immunoSEQ multiplex PCR; TCRdb has only the in-frame clones, and not every one. The table includes fewer than 80,000 clones, 50% to 75% detected once. The sequencing used CD8+ T cells sorted from blood, collected at week 0. The receptors originated from a human donor with alopecia areata.

Only one count was recorded for this clone. The gene calls are TRBV4-1 and TRBJ1-2; 8 bases are a match to TRBD1. The CDR3 totals 13 residues. V lost 6 bases and J lost 3; bases outside the gene matches: 3. Germline assignment: CDR1 MGHRA and CDR2 YSYEKL. The CDR3 loop is CASRHRGDYGYTF. CDR3 DNA sequence: TGCGCCAGCAGGCACAGGGGGGACTATGGCTACACCTTC.

The V and J genes are TRBV30 and TRBJ2-3, with D tentatively TRBD1 or TRBD2 (5 bases each). V shed 0 bases and J shed 5 bases, with 9 bases lying between them. Germline CDR1 and CDR2: GTSNPN and SVGIG (reference sequence). The length of the CDR3 is 13 residues. CDR3 nucleotides: TGTGCCTGGAGTGTATGGGACGGAGATACGCAGTATTTT. Translated: CAWSVWDGDTQYF.

This clone is deemed medium-sized. The rearrangement joins TRBV6-5 to TRBJ2-7; D not resolved. There are 15 residues in the CDR3. Germline V lookup: CDR1 MNHEY, CDR2 SVGAGI. V was cut by 5 bases and J by 2 bases, with 16 bases left in between. This CDR3 reads CASSPSKEPPYEQYF. CDR3 DNA: TGTGCCAGCAGTCCCTCGAAGGAGCCACCCTACGAGCAGTACTTC.

The chain uses TRBV27 and TRBJ1-6; D may be TRBD1 (5 bases). CDR3 length equals 15 residues. Germline V gene lookup returns CDR1 MNHEY and CDR2 SMNVEV (reference sequence). V lost 1 base and J lost 8, with 12 bases in between. The CDR3: CASSLLGHSDSPLHF. The CDR3 DNA reads as TGTGCCAGCAGTTTATTAGGACATAGCGATTCACCCCTCCACTTT.

The rearrangement links TRBV5-1 to TRBJ1-1; D is uncertain. Germline V gives CDR1 SGHRS, CDR2 YFSETQ. The germline V and J ends were trimmed by 6 bases and 4 bases, with 22 bases remaining between them. The CDR3 covers 16 residues. The CDR3 sequence: CASNLMSGETTTEAFF. In DNA form, the CDR3 reads TGCGCCAGCAACCTCATGTCCGGGGAGACGACCACTGAAGCTTTCTTT. The variable domain in full, completed from reference TRBV5-1 and TRBJ1-1, reads KAGVTQTPRYLIKTRGQQVTLSCSPISGHRSVSWYQQTPGQGLQFLFEYFSETQRNKGNFPGRFSGRQFSNSRSEMNVSTLELGDSALYLCASNLMSGETTTEAFFGQGTRLTVV.

This clone has only one observation. V usage is TRBV23-1 and J usage is TRBJ1-4; 10 positions agree with TRBD1. TRBV23-1 is noted as an ORF with a role that remains uncertain. V trimming: 4 bases; J trimming: 4 bases; junction bases outside the gene matches: 3. The CDR3 is made up of 15 amino acids. In DNA, the CDR3 is TGCGCCAGCAGTCGGGACAGGGGCTATAATGAAAAACTGTTTTTT. Protein product: CASSRDRGYNEKLFF.

The chain links TRBV4-2 to TRBJ1-1; D gene ambiguous. Per the germline V gene, CDR1 is LGHNA and CDR2 is YNFKEQ. V was clipped by 1 base and J by 0 bases, with 9 bases between them. The CDR3 is 15 residues long. The CDR3 is CASSQGYGMNTEAFF. CDR3 nucleotide sequence: TGTGCCAGCAGCCAAGGGTATGGCATGAACACTGAAGCTTTCTTT.

V and J are TRBV9 and TRBJ2-2; D unclear. Germline lookup yields CDR1 SGDLS and CDR2 YYNGEE. The V and J ends lost 4 bases and 3 bases respectively, with 10 bases between them. CDR3 length equals 14 residues. The CDR3 DNA reads TGTGCCAGCAGCCCCCGTGAAGACACCGGGGAGCTGTTTTTT. Protein product: CASSPREDTGELFF.

The chain carries TRBV6-6 and TRBJ2-1, with D uncertain. V gave up 4 bases and J gave up 0 bases, with 10 bases separating them. CDR3 size: 15 residues. Germline V lookup: CDR1 MNHNY, CDR2 SVGAGI (reference sequence). CDR3 sequence reads: CASSSAEASYNEQFF. The CDR3 DNA follows: TGTGCCAGCAGTTCGGCGGAAGCCTCCTACAATGAGCAGTTCTTC.

This clone was seen a handful of times. The chain uses TRBV7-3 and TRBJ2-5, with 13 bases identical to TRBD2. The ends lost 5 bases at V and 2 bases at J; junction bases unmatched: 2. Germline CDR1 reads SGHTA; CDR2 reads FQGTGA. The CDR3 runs 15 residues. DNA of the CDR3: TGTGCCAGCAGCACTAGCGGGGGGGCTCAAGAGACCCAGTACTTC. Translating it yields CASSTSGGAQETQYF.

This clone was seen only a few times. The V and J genes are TRBV28 and TRBJ2-3, with TRBD1 matching 8 bases. Germline CDR1 and CDR2: MDHEN and SYDVKM. The CDR3 has 17 amino acids. V lost 5 bases and J lost 3; bases outside the gene matches: 13. The CDR3 DNA reads as TGTGCCAGCAGTGGCTGGACAGGGAGGTCTGGGACAGATACGCAGTATTTT. It specifies CASSGWTGRSGTDTQYF. The full variable domain, its missing parts supplied by reference TRBV28 and TRBJ2-3, is DVKVTQSSRYLVKRTGEKVFLECVQDMDHENMFWYRQDPGLGLRLIYFSYDVKMKEKGDIPEGYSVSREKKERFSLILESASTNQTSMYLCASSGWTGRSGTDTQYFGPGTRLTVL.

This chain links TRBV12-5 with TRBJ2-2; D not resolved. The CDR3 has 12 amino acids. Deletions cut 5 bases from V and 4 bases from J, with 5 bases between. Germline CDR1 reads LGHNT; CDR2 reads FRNRAP. CDR3 DNA: TGTGCTAGTGGTCTCCCCACCGGGGAGCTGTTTTTT. Translated, it gives CASGLPTGELFF. The complete variable domain, with remaining parts taken from reference TRBV12-5 and TRBJ2-2, reads DARVTQTPRHKVTEMGQEVTMRCQPILGHNTVFWYRQTMMQGLELLAYFRNRAPLDDSGMPKDRFSAEMPDATLATLKIQPSEPRDSAVYFCASGLPTGELFFGEGSRLTVL.

Details on this clone: Different DNA sequences within this sample yield the same CDR3. The chain recombines TRBV27 with TRBJ2-7; possible D gene TRBD1, 6 bases. V was cut by 3 bases and J by 2 bases, with 8 bases left in between. The CDR3 sequence is 13 residues long. Germline CDR1 reads MNHEY; CDR2 reads SMNVEV (reference sequence). The CDR3 coding sequence is TGTGCCAGCAGTTTCACAGGGACCTACGAGCAGTACTTC. Protein product: CASSFTGTYEQYF.

This clone was picked up one time. The V call is TRBV6-5, the J call TRBJ2-7; 10 bases are a match to TRBD2. CDR1 is MNHEY, CDR2 SVGAGI, per germline. Losses at the gene ends were 0 bases for V and 6 bases for J; bases not matched to a gene: 8. The CDR3 extends over 16 amino acids. CDR3 sequence reads: CASSYSSGLAGAEQYF. The CDR3 bases are TGTGCCAGCAGTTACTCATCTGGGCTAGCGGGAGCCGAGCAGTACTTC.

The gene calls are TRBV9 and TRBJ2-3; 7 positions agree with TRBD1. This CDR3 has 13 amino acids. The germline V gene has CDR1 SGDLS and CDR2 YYNGEE. The junction had 4 bases not matched to a gene; V was cut back by 0 bases and J by 9 bases. The CDR3 is CASSVEDRDTQYF. CDR3 nucleotides: TGTGCCAGCAGCGTAGAAGACAGGGACACGCAGTATTTT.